This T cell receptor (beta chain) was identified in a study of shared clonotypes between healthy human individuals. The CDR3 contains 15 residues. V shed 6 bases and J shed 3 bases, with 18 bases lying between them. Looked up from germline, CDR1 is MGHRA and CDR2 is YSYEKL. Sequencing used immunoSEQ multiplex PCR; TCRdb keeps in-frame clones, though not all of them. The data contain 85,000 to 100,000 clones, under 70% of them singletons. As for this clone: Its antigen is not known.

Study findings and constraints: Compared with clonotypes that all four donors shared, non-shared clonotypes had lower generation probabilities.

This sequence was found in a young man in good health. This rearrangement joins TRBV4-1 to TRBJ2-7, with a weak D call TRBD1 (5 bases). The specimen sequenced was memory CD8+ T cells sorted from blood. Subset given: CD45RO+ cells pooled with CCR7-negative TemRA cells. CDR3 sequence reads: CASSPPPGKDYEQYF. In DNA form, the CDR3 reads TGCGCCAGCAGTCCACCCCCAGGGAAGGACTACGAGCAGTACTTC.